This T cell receptor (beta chain) appears in the sequencing data of a study of T cells in Graves' hyperthyroidism and ophthalmopathy. Germline CDR1 reads LNHDA; CDR2 reads SQIVND (reference sequence). The V segment lost 6 bases and the J segment 0 bases; nucleotides outside the gene matches: 6. The CDR3 sequence is 15 residues long. Researchers took RNA transcripts and amplified the TCR beta CDR3 regions from them. HTBI primers were the set used in a first-round RT-PCR of the TCR CDR3. MiXCR, applied by TCRdb to the multiplex PCR reads, yields one record per CDR3 protein. This repertoire shows 300,000 to 450,000 distinct CDR3 sequences, 25% found once; its top ten account for around 67%.

Sequencing input: blood. The TCR sequence derives from a man between 45 and 60 years old with Graves' hyperthyroidism. The chain uses TRBV19 and TRBJ2-7; 9 nucleotides line up with TRBD2. The CDR3 DNA is TGTGCCAGTAGCCTAGCGGGGCAAAGCTCCTACGAGCAGTACTTC. The encoded protein is CASSLAGQSSYEQYF.